This TCR beta chain is from a study of identical twins' blood T cells. Study findings and constraints: Shared environment remains a possible cause of twin similarity.

With 0 bases removed from V and 5 bases from J, the gap between germline ends came to 13 bases. This CDR3 contains 14 residues. Germline-derived CDR1 and CDR2 are DFQATT and SNEGSKA (reference sequence). Many counts were recorded for this clonotype. Its antigen is undetermined. From the 5' RACE reads, TCRdb called clonotypes with MiXCR, one entry per CDR3 protein. Of about 370,000 distinct CDR3 sequences in the sample, about 28% are singletons; the top ten hold approximately 6.6%. This clonotype was obtained from a woman aged 18 to 50 in good health. The source material was PBMCs. The V and J genes are TRBV20-1 and TRBJ1-1, with D uncertain. The CDR3 DNA sequence: TGCAGTGCTAGAGATGAGGCAGTCGAGACTGAAGCTTTCTTT. Translated: CSARDEAVETEAFF.